Listed here are 21 T cell receptor beta chains from one sample, sequenced in a study of T cell changes during pregnancy in multiple sclerosis. The repertoire was sequenced with immunoSEQ multiplex PCR; TCRdb's copy has only in-frame clones and lacks some. The sample lists some 38,000 clones, 70% to 90% seen once, with under 7.5% in the top ten. The sample consisted of CD8+ T cells from peripheral blood mononuclear cells, taken in the third trimester of pregnancy. The receptors here all came from a female donor with multiple sclerosis, enrolled in a pregnancy study.

The chain carries TRBV30 and TRBJ2-1, with TRBD2 identical over 13 bases. Unmatched junction bases numbered 0, after V lost 0 bases and J lost 4 bases. This CDR3 contains 15 residues. Germline-derived CDR1 and CDR2 are GTSNPN and SVGIG (reference sequence). In DNA, the CDR3 is TGTGCCTGGAGTGTGACTAGCGGGGGGTACAATGAGCAGTTCTTC. Translation: CAWSVTSGGYNEQFF. Full variable domain (remainder filled in from reference TRBV30 and TRBJ2-1): SQTIHQWPATLVQPVGSPLSLECTVEGTSNPNLYWYRQAAGRGLQLLFYSVGIGQISSEVPQNLSASRPQDRQFILSSKKLLLSDSGFYLCAWSVTSGGYNEQFFGPGTRLTVL.

CDR3 in DNA: TGTGCCAGCAGCGTGACCGGGTCGGTCACCGGGGAGCTGTTTTTT. Translation: CASSVTGSVTGELFF. The J gene is TRBJ2-2, the V gene TRBV5-5; D unresolved. The CDR3 has 15 residues. Trimming removed 4 bases from V and 4 bases from J, with 14 bases in between. CDR1 SGHKS and CDR2 YYEKEE come from the germline V gene (reference sequence).

This clone was detected only a few times. V and J are TRBV27 and TRBJ1-1; 8 bases align to TRBD1. Looked up from germline, CDR1 is MNHEY and CDR2 is SMNVEV (reference sequence). This CDR3 contains 17 residues. V lost 3 bases to trimming and J lost 1 base; unmatched junction nucleotides: 10. Here the CDR3 reads CASSFINRGTGNTEAFF. CDR3 bases: TGTGCCAGCAGTTTTATAAACAGGGGGACTGGGAACACTGAAGCTTTCTTT.

J is TRBJ1-1 and V is TRBV7-9; D ambiguous. V dropped 1 base and J dropped 11 bases, with 11 bases sitting between them. Looked up from germline, CDR1 is SEHNR and CDR2 is FQNEAQ (reference sequence). The length of the CDR3 is 12 residues. The CDR3 DNA sequence: TGTGCCAGCAGCTTAGGTCCTCAGAAGGCTTTCTTT. Its protein product is CASSLGPQKAFF.

The V call is TRBV10-3, the J call TRBJ2-7; 7 positions match TRBD1. CDR3 length: 14 residues. V was pared by 6 bases and J by 2 bases, with 7 bases of the junction left unmatched. Per germline, CDR1 ENHRY and CDR2 SYGVKD. The CDR3 is CAISGTVLTYEQYF. The CDR3 region has the DNA TGTGCCATCAGCGGGACAGTCTTAACCTACGAGCAGTACTTC.

The chain recombines TRBV4-1 with TRBJ1-2; D may be TRBD1 (6 bases). V gave up 1 base and J gave up 3 bases, with 18 bases separating them. The CDR3 is made up of 17 amino acids. Germline V gene data show CDR1 as MGHRA and CDR2 as YSYEKL. The CDR3 bases are TGCGCCAGCAGCCAAGCGGGACACCTAAAGGTCGACTATGGCTACACCTTC. Translating it yields CASSQAGHLKVDYGYTF.

The genes are TRBV7-9 and TRBJ2-1, with D hard to call. V was pared by 3 bases and J by 6 bases, with 6 bases between. Looked up from germline, CDR1 is SEHNR and CDR2 is FQNEAQ (reference sequence). The CDR3 is made up of 12 amino acids. The DNA of the CDR3 is TGTGCCAGCAGCTTGTTCCGCAATGAGCAGTTCTTC. The encoded protein is CASSLFRNEQFF.

This clone was observed at least ten times. The chain employs TRBV6-1 and TRBJ2-2; D is perhaps TRBD1 (6 bases). Per the germline V gene, CDR1 is MNHNS and CDR2 is SASEGT. Trimming took off 8 bases at V and 3 bases at J, with 16 bases between the two ends. The CDR3 sequence is 15 residues long. The CDR3, as DNA: TGTGCCAGCCCAGGGGACAACTTTCACACCGGGGAGCTGTTTTTT. It translates to CASPGDNFHTGELFF.

The J gene is TRBJ2-5, the V gene TRBV28, with D possibly matching TRBD2 (6 bases). CDR1 MDHEN and CDR2 SYDVKM come from the germline V gene. V was shortened by 6 bases and J by 0 bases, with 20 bases between the two germline ends. The CDR3 is 17 amino acids. The CDR3 sequence is CASRPAGTDGHQETQYF. CDR3 sequence (DNA): TGTGCCAGCAGACCAGCCGGGACTGACGGACACCAAGAGACCCAGTACTTC.

V gene TRBV10-3 combines with J gene TRBJ2-6; 9 nucleotides agree with TRBD1. Trimming at V came to 4 bases and at J to 0 bases, leaving 4 bases not matched to a gene. The CDR3 contains 17 residues. CDR1 is ENHRY, CDR2 SYGVKD, per germline. CDR3 in DNA: TGTGCCATCAGTGCCTGGGACAGGGACTCTGGGGCCAACGTCCTGACTTTC. It encodes CAISAWDRDSGANVLTF.

The J gene is TRBJ1-1, the V gene TRBV7-9; the match to TRBD1 covers 7 bases. Germline V gene lookup returns CDR1 SEHNR and CDR2 FQNEAQ (reference sequence). V lost 5 bases, J lost 1 base, and 7 bases stayed unmatched. The CDR3 spans 15 residues. The CDR3 sequence: CASSLRGTANTEAFF. CDR3 coding DNA: TGTGCCAGCAGCCTCCGCGGGACAGCGAACACTGAAGCTTTCTTT.

CDR3 sequence: CASNYQGDTQYF. The CDR3 region has the DNA TGTGCCAGTAACTATCAGGGAGATACGCAGTATTTT. The V and J genes are TRBV7-9 and TRBJ2-3, with a possible D match to TRBD1 (5 bases). This CDR3 contains 12 residues. V dropped 9 bases and J dropped 5 bases, with 12 bases sitting between them. CDR1 and CDR2 (germline): SEHNR, FQNEAQ (reference sequence).

This clone is termed medium-sized (0.01 to 0.1%). The chain combines TRBV7-9 with TRBJ2-5, with 9 bases lining up with TRBD2. The V segment lost 4 bases and the J segment 0 bases; nucleotides outside the gene matches: 9. This CDR3 spans 17 amino acids. Per the germline V gene, CDR1 is SEHNR and CDR2 is FQNEAQ (reference sequence). Here the CDR3 DNA reads TGTGCCAGCAGCTCCGGGGTAGCGGGGGAGTACCAAGAGACCCAGTACTTC. It is translated as CASSSGVAGEYQETQYF.

The rearrangement links TRBV29-1 to TRBJ2-1; 7 bases are shared with TRBD1. In germline, CDR1 is SQVTM, CDR2 ANQGSEA. The J segment lost 3 bases and the V segment lost 1 base, leaving 9 bases of the junction unmatched. The CDR3 loop spans 16 amino acids. This chain's CDR3 is CSVEGRGFAYYNEQFF. In nucleotides, the CDR3 is TGCAGCGTTGAAGGCAGGGGGTTTGCCTACTACAATGAGCAGTTCTTC.

This clone was observed once. The chain recombines TRBV19 with TRBJ1-1, with D perhaps TRBD1 (6 bases). Germline V gene lookup returns CDR1 LNHDA and CDR2 SQIVND (reference sequence). Trimming cost V 2 bases and J 5 bases, with 15 bases left between them. This CDR3 is built from 15 residues. DNA of the CDR3: TGTGCCAGTAGTATATCCGGTGGGGGCTTTACTGAAGCTTTCTTT. Encoded protein: CASSISGGGFTEAFF.

The genes are TRBV29-1 and TRBJ1-5; D possibly corresponds to TRBD1 (6 bases). Germline CDR1 and CDR2: SQVTM and ANQGSEA. Deletions cut 7 bases from V and 6 bases from J, with 7 bases between. The CDR3 covers 10 residues. CDR3 coding DNA: TGCAGCGAAGGGGGTCAGCCCCAGCATTTT. Its protein is CSEGGQPQHF. Supplemented by reference TRBV29-1 and TRBJ1-5, the full variable domain reads SAVISQKPSRDICQRGTSLTIQCQVDSQVTMMFWYRQQPGQSLTLIATANQGSEATYESGFVIDKFPISRPNLTFSTLTVSNMSPEDSSIYLCSEGGQPQHFGDGTRLSIL.

The chain has TRBV5-1 and TRBJ1-2; weak D call: TRBD1 (5 bases). CDR3 length equals 14 residues. The V gene lost 4 bases and the J gene lost 4 bases, with 14 bases spanning the gap. Germline CDR1 is SGHRS and CDR2 is YFSETQ. CDR3 sequence: CASSPSGGPYGYTF. The DNA for the CDR3 is TGCGCCAGCAGCCCTTCCGGGGGACCCTATGGCTACACCTTC.

This sequence joins TRBV15 and TRBJ1-5; the match to TRBD1 covers 11 bases. Trimming at V came to 4 bases and at J to 5 bases, leaving 1 base not matched to a gene. Per germline, CDR1 LNHNV and CDR2 YYDKDF (reference sequence). There are 14 residues in the CDR3. CDR3 nucleotides: TGTGCCACCAGCAAGGACAGGGGGCATCAGCCCCAGCATTTT. It is translated as CATSKDRGHQPQHF.

V and J are TRBV19 and TRBJ1-2; TRBD1 aligns across 7 bases. This CDR3 comprises 13 residues. The germline CDR1 and CDR2 sequences are LNHDA and SQIVND (reference sequence). V gave up 6 bases and J gave up 2 bases; unmatched junction bases: 3. Here the CDR3 reads CASSQGQNYGYTF. The CDR3 DNA reads as TGTGCCAGTAGCCAGGGACAGAACTATGGCTACACCTTC.

V and J are TRBV5-1 and TRBJ2-1; D is perhaps TRBD2 (5 bases). Germline V gives CDR1 SGHRS, CDR2 YFSETQ. V gave up 4 bases and J gave up 7 bases, with 21 bases separating them. The CDR3 totals 16 residues. CDR3 nucleotides: TGCGCCAGCAGCCCGCACGGGGAAGTACATTTGAATGAGCAGTTCTTC. This codes for CASSPHGEVHLNEQFF.

The chain employs TRBV4-1 and TRBJ2-1; maybe TRBD2 (6 bases). CDR1 is MGHRA, CDR2 YSYEKL, per germline. V lost 4 bases and J 7 bases, leaving 29 bases between the germline ends. The CDR3 sequence is 19 residues long. The CDR3 loop reads CASSLNPGTQSAGNNEQFF. The CDR3 nucleotides read TGCGCCAGCAGCCTAAACCCCGGGACCCAATCGGCGGGGAATAATGAGCAGTTCTTC.